Detailed here is one TCR beta chain. Its antigen is as yet unknown. This sample was taken from a study of cytomegalovirus exposure and HLA in healthy donors. Germline lookup yields CDR1 WNHNN and CDR2 SYGVQD (reference sequence). This CDR3 region has 16 residues. Between the trimmed V and J ends, which lost 3 bases and 2 bases, there was a span of 15 bases. Whole-study findings and limits: The majority of TCR sequences were rare, yet some public TCRs appeared in many donors. The classifier, whose performance was assessed in both the original and validation cohorts, reportedly diagnosed cytomegalovirus status with high specificity and sensitivity.

Only in-frame clones appear in the TCRdb table, and some are missing; sequencing was by immunoSEQ multiplex PCR. The data show around 150,000 clones, nearly 90% seen once. The donors were in the roughly 120-subject validation cohort; that cohort was separate from the roughly 680-subject first cohort. Sequencing input: PBMCs. The sequence derives from a woman younger than 30 in good health and CMV-seropositive. The chain has TRBV10-1 and TRBJ2-3; TRBD2 is a possible D gene (7 bases). The CDR3 coding sequence is TGCGCCAGCAGTGAAGGGAGGGACACATTCACAGATACGCAGTATTTT. It codes for CASSEGRDTFTDTQYF.